This record covers a single T cell receptor beta chain. Sequencing used immunoSEQ multiplex PCR; TCRdb keeps in-frame clones, though not all of them. The table records 200,000 to 300,000 clones, approximately 83% of them present only once. This entry comes from a study of blood T cell repertoires in COVID-19. This CDR3 has 13 amino acids. Germline values: CDR1 LGHDT, CDR2 YNNKEL (reference sequence). The V and J ends lost 4 bases and 12 bases, in that order; junction bases with no gene match: 11. The chain uses TRBV3-1 (or the pseudogene TRBV3-2) and TRBJ1-1, with 7 bases identical to TRBD1. This TCR was sampled from a woman older than 75 with acute or convalescent COVID-19. Material for sequencing was peripheral blood. CDR3 DNA sequence: TGTGCCAGCAGCCCTAATCCGACAGGGCGGCCTTTCTTT. It codes for CASSPNPTGRPFF.